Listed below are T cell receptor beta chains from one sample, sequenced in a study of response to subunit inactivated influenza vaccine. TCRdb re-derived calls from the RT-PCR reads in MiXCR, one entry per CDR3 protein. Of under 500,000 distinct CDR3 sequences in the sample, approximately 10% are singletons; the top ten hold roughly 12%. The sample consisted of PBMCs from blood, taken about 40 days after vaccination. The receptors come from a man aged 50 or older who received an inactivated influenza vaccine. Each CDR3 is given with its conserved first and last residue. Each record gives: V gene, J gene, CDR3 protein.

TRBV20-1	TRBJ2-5	CSARVEGASETQYF
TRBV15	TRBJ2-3	CATSWGTVTDTQYF
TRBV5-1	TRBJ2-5	CASSYVQGAGETQYF
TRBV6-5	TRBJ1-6	CASSYQNGNLHF
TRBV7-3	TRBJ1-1	CASSQYSTGAPGTEAFF
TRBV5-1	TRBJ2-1	CASSSRDRDRYNEQFF
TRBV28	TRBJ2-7	CASSTGRYEQYF
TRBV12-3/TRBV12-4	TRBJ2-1	CASSATSGAGNEQFF
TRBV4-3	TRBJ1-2	CASSQDEGAGDYGYTF
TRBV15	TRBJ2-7	CATSREPAYEQYF
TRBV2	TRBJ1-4	CASSEALRGRGEKLFF
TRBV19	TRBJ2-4	CASSIGWRGRTPKNIQYF
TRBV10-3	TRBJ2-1	CAISDPPGLLYNEQFF
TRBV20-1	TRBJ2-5	CSARDLGSSQETQYF
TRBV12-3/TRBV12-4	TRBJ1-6	CASSLRPGVYNSPLHF
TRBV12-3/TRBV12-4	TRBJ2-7	CASSIGTDYEQYF
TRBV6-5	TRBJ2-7	CASSETGYEQYF
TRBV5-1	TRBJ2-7	CASSKPGTSDEQYF
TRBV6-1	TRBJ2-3	CASSPTTGTGGTDTQYF
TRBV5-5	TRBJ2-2	CASSLRLAGDPNTGELFF
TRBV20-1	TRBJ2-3	CSARAAADTQYF
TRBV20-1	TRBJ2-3	CSARPSRGQDTQYF
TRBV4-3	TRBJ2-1	CASSQVEGDEQFF
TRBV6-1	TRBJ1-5	CASSATVYSNQPQHF
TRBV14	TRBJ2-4	CASSQGRPLAKNIQYF
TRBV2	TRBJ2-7	CASRGGTTRSYEQYF
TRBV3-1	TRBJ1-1	CASSRLEMNTEAFF
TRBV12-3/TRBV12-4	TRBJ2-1	CASSRPGTFSNEQFF
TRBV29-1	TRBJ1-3	CSVARGTASGNTIYF
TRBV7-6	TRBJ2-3	CASSFTPGDTQYF
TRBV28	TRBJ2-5	CASTRGGAAQETQYF
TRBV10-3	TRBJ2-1	CAISWRGLAATSSYNEQFF
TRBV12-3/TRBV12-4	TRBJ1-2	CASSTGTGDYGYTF
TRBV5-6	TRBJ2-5	CASSSQLKQGVKTQYF
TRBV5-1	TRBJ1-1	CASSWGQGLGGTEAFF
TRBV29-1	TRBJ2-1	CSVDGLAGVPEQFF
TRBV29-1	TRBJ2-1	CSVPAGGYNEQFF
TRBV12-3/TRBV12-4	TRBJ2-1	CASSEGLAAEQFF
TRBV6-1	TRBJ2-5	CASSPPGRYQETQYF
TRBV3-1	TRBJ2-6	CASSHASGANVLTF
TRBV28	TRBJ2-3	CASSSGTSGGTDTQYF
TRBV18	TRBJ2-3	CASSPPLQGEGNADTQYF
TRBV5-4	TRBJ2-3	CASSLPGGFTDTQYF
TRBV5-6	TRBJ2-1	CASNPLTRGEQFF
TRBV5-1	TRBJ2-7	CASSSEDGGSYEQYF
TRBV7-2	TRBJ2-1	CASSLVHTGGNEQFF